What follows are 18 T cell receptor beta chains derived from one specimen sequenced in a study of post-analysis software for immune sequencing data. Whole-study results and caveats: Comparison of patients with controls showed five or six TRBV segments more frequent in patients, TRBV5-6, TRBV5-1 and TRBV20-1 among them.

Which antigens these TCRs recognize remains unknown. Presence of unique molecular identifiers characterized the TCR beta cDNA libraries. TCRdb redid the calling of the PCR reads with MiXCR, one entry per CDR3 protein. The sample has about 380,000 distinct CDR3 sequences; less than 35% are singletons. The specimen was blood. The receptor source for this set is a girl aged 5 to 17 with multiple sclerosis.

V usage is TRBV5-1 and J usage is TRBJ2-7, with no clear D. Germline V gene data show CDR1 as SGHRS and CDR2 as YFSETQ. The V end lost 0 bases, the J end lost 3 bases, and 13 bases lay between the germline ends. The CDR3 is made up of 15 amino acids. CDR3 in DNA: TGCGCCAGCAGCTTGGCCCTAGGTATCGTCTACGAGCAGTACTTC. Translated, it gives CASSLALGIVYEQYF.

A remark on this clonotype: This could be a read error, since a much larger clone is one nucleotide away. This sequence joins TRBV2 and TRBJ2-2, with TRBD1 identical over 10 bases. Germline V gene sequence: CDR1 SNHLY, CDR2 FYNNEI. CDR3 length: 15 residues. The CDR3 here is CASSTRDRGPGERFF. The CDR3 nucleotides read TGTGCCAGCAGTACCCGGGACAGGGGCCCCGGGGAGCGGTTTTTT.

There are a few counts of this clonotype. Relative to the germline gene, one junction end is altered; a read error may explain this. This sequence joins TRBV11-2 and TRBJ2-7; no reliable D call. The CDR3 loop spans 12 amino acids. Germline CDR1 SGHAT, CDR2 FQNNGV. The CDR3 here is CASSLVLYEQYF. DNA for the CDR3: TGTGCCAGCAGTTTAGTACTCTACGAGCAGTACTTC.

This chain joins TRBV11-2 and TRBJ2-3, with D perhaps given as TRBD1 or TRBD2 (5 bases each). Germline V gene lookup returns CDR1 SGHAT and CDR2 FQNNGV. The ends were cut back, 5 bases at V and 2 bases at J, with 11 bases in the middle. The CDR3 is 14 residues long. As DNA, the CDR3 is TGTGCCAGCAGCCACGGGACCTCCACAGATACGCAGTATTTT. Translation: CASSHGTSTDTQYF.

The chain combines TRBV4-2 with TRBJ2-7; D not certain. The germline gives CDR1 LGHNA, CDR2 YNFKEQ. The CDR3 is made up of 13 amino acids. V was pared by 4 bases and J by 6 bases, with 13 bases between. CDR3 sequence (DNA): TGTGCCAGCAGCCCGCCTCGGGCCGCCGAGCAGTACTTC. Translation gives CASSPPRAAEQYF.

The table lists this clonotype with a few counts. V usage is TRBV29-1 and J usage is TRBJ2-1; 8 bases line up with TRBD2. Germline assignment: CDR1 SQVTM and CDR2 ANQGSEA. V trimming: 7 bases; J trimming: 8 bases; junction bases outside the gene matches: 7. CDR3 length equals 12 residues. For the CDR3, the DNA is TGCAGCGCTCGGGGGGGGTCGGATGAGCAGTTCTTC. Translated, it gives CSARGGSDEQFF.

This chain joins TRBV27 and TRBJ1-1; tentatively, D is TRBD1 (5 bases). Trimming removed 3 bases from V and 5 bases from J, with 19 bases in between. The CDR3 is 16 residues long. CDR1 MNHEY and CDR2 SMNVEV come from the germline V gene (reference sequence). The CDR3 protein is CASSFLPGPFGTEAFF. The CDR3 bases are TGTGCCAGCAGTTTCTTACCGGGACCCTTCGGGACTGAAGCTTTCTTT.

This chain uses TRBV5-5 with TRBJ1-2, with TRBD1 identical over 9 bases. The CDR3 sequence is 15 residues long. CDR1 and CDR2 (germline): SGHKS, YYEKEE (reference sequence). The junction had 3 bases not matched to a gene; V was cut back by 3 bases and J by 0 bases. CDR3 region: CASSWTGESNYGYTF. The CDR3 coding sequence is TGTGCCAGCAGCTGGACAGGGGAATCTAACTATGGCTACACCTTC.

The chain couples TRBV20-1 to TRBJ2-7, with 9 bases that match TRBD2. V lost 6 bases and J lost 1; bases outside the gene matches: 10. The CDR3 has 15 residues. Germline V gene sequence: CDR1 DFQATT, CDR2 SNEGSKA (reference sequence). CDR3 sequence: CSAEVPSGASYEQYF. The DNA for the CDR3 is TGCAGTGCCGAAGTCCCTAGCGGGGCGTCCTACGAGCAGTACTTC.

This clonotype was seen many times. The rearrangement links TRBV27 to TRBJ2-7; D call uncertain. The CDR3 spans 14 residues. Germline V CDR1 and CDR2: MNHEY, SMNVEV (reference sequence). V was cut by 5 bases and J by 0 bases, with 11 bases left in between. The CDR3 loop reads CASSPRGSSYEQYF. CDR3 DNA: TGTGCCAGCAGTCCTAGAGGTAGCTCCTACGAGCAGTACTTC.

This chain connects TRBV12-3 or TRBV12-4 to TRBJ1-1; no clear D gene. CDR3 length equals 13 residues. The ends were cut back, 3 bases at V and 3 bases at J, with 8 bases in the middle. The CDR3 sequence is CASSFPGYTEAFF. In DNA form, the CDR3 reads TGTGCCAGCAGTTTTCCGGGGTACACTGAAGCTTTCTTT.

This chain connects TRBV9 to TRBJ2-1; D is ambiguous. With 4 bases removed from V and 0 bases from J, the gap between germline ends came to 11 bases. This CDR3 comprises 15 residues. The V gene's germline CDR1 is SGDLS and CDR2 YYNGEE. The CDR3 DNA follows: TGTGCCAGCAGCCCGGACGGCAACTCCTACAATGAGCAGTTCTTC. Its translation is CASSPDGNSYNEQFF.

This chain connects TRBV4-1 to TRBJ2-5; D is ambiguous. Deletions cut 2 bases from V and 5 bases from J, with 18 bases between. CDR1 is MGHRA, CDR2 YSYEKL, per germline. The CDR3 covers 16 residues. CDR3 residues: CASSQPERINEETQYF. CDR3 DNA sequence: TGCGCCAGCAGCCAACCCGAACGGATTAACGAGGAGACCCAGTACTTC.

This chain joins TRBV5-1 and TRBJ1-4, with 9 bases matching TRBD1. In germline, CDR1 is SGHRS, CDR2 YFSETQ. This CDR3 is 15 amino acids long. V trimming: 4 bases; J trimming: 6 bases; junction bases outside the gene matches: 7. CDR3 DNA sequence: TGCGCCAGCAGCCCGGGGGACAGGGATTATGAAAAACTGTTTTTT. This translates into CASSPGDRDYEKLFF.

This clonotype was seen more than once but under ten times. The chain recombines TRBV15 with TRBJ2-5; no clear D gene. V was clipped by 5 bases and J by 4 bases, with 11 bases between them. Germline V gives CDR1 LNHNV, CDR2 YYDKDF (reference sequence). The CDR3 has 13 amino acids. CDR3 bases: TGTGCCACCAGCGGACGTAGAAGAGAGACCCAGTACTTC. As protein: CATSGRRRETQYF.

The chain carries TRBV7-9 and TRBJ2-7; D may be TRBD1 (6 bases). The CDR3 length is 17 residues. Germline V gene data show CDR1 as SEHNR and CDR2 as FQNEAQ (reference sequence). The ends were cut back, 4 bases at V and 0 bases at J, with 19 bases in the middle. Here the CDR3 reads CASSSQWTALSSYEQYF. CDR3 DNA sequence: TGTGCCAGCAGCTCCCAGTGGACAGCGTTGAGCTCCTACGAGCAGTACTTC.

In this sample, this clonotype turned up a few times. This chain uses TRBV6-6 with TRBJ2-6, with 8 bases fitting TRBD1. Germline CDR1 MNHNY, CDR2 SVGAGI (reference sequence). The CDR3 sequence is 16 residues long. Trimming cost V 5 bases and J 7 bases; bases outside gene matches: 10. CDR3 in DNA: TGTGCCAGCAGTCCGAGGACAGGGAAAGTAGCCAACGTCCTGACTTTC. It codes for CASSPRTGKVANVLTF.

This chain uses TRBV6-5 with TRBJ2-1, with TRBD1 matching 11 bases. This CDR3 comprises 15 residues. Germline V gene data show CDR1 as MNHEY and CDR2 as SVGAGI. V shed 2 bases, J shed 8 bases, and the junction held 5 bases outside the gene matches. In DNA form, the CDR3 reads TGTGCCAGCAGTTACGGGACAGGGGGTAAGGATGAGCAGTTCTTC. Translation: CASSYGTGGKDEQFF.